The 24 T cell receptor beta chains below all came from one sample that was sequenced in a study of response to subunit inactivated influenza vaccine. TCRdb re-called the RT-PCR reads with MiXCR, one entry per CDR3 protein. The sample carries about 190,000 distinct CDR3 sequences, 14% recorded once. Here the sequenced sample was CD8+ T cells sorted from PBMCs, taken more than 4 days after vaccination. The receptors stem from a man in his fifties who received an inactivated influenza vaccine.

This clonotype was seen at least ten times. The chain has TRBV29-1 and TRBJ2-7; no clear D. The germline gives CDR1 SQVTM, CDR2 ANQGSEA. V lost 6 bases to trimming and J lost 1 base, with 19 bases between them. The CDR3 length is 15 residues. DNA of the CDR3: TGCAGCGTGAAGACCGACGCCGGGCCGTCCTACGAGCAGTACTTC. Its protein product is CSVKTDAGPSYEQYF.

The chain uses TRBV7-9 and TRBJ2-3; 10 bases align to TRBD2. The CDR3 sequence is 14 residues long. V lost 5 bases to trimming and J lost 6 bases; unmatched junction nucleotides: 5. CDR1 is SEHNR and CDR2 is FQNEAQ in the germline V gene (reference sequence). The CDR3 region has the DNA TGTGCCAGCAGCCCTAGCGGGGGCCGGGATACGCAGTATTTT. Amino acid sequence: CASSPSGGRDTQYF. The full variable domain, with the rest looked up from reference TRBV7-9 and TRBJ2-3, is DTGVSQNPRHKITKRGQNVTFRCDPISEHNRLYWYRQTLGQGPEFLTYFQNEAQLEKSRLLSDRFSAERPKGSFSTLEIQRTEQGDSAMYLCASSPSGGRDTQYFGPGTRLTVL.

V usage is TRBV27 and J usage is TRBJ2-2; 8 nucleotides match TRBD2. The V gene's germline CDR1 is MNHEY and CDR2 SMNVEV (reference sequence). The length of the CDR3 is 16 residues. The junction had 7 bases not matched to a gene; V was cut back by 0 bases and J by 7 bases. CDR3 region: CASSLSSRGASGELFF. CDR3 coding DNA: TGTGCCAGCAGTTTATCGTCGCGGGGGGCTAGCGGGGAGCTGTTTTTT.

The genes are TRBV12-3 or TRBV12-4 and TRBJ2-7; the D gene is possibly TRBD1 (6 bases). Trimming stripped 6 bases from V and 12 bases from J, with 18 bases between. The CDR3 loop spans 12 amino acids. The DNA for the CDR3 is TGTGCCAGCAGCTTCGACAGGACTGCTTGGTACTTC. Protein: CASSFDRTAWYF.

The sample holds many counts of this clonotype. The gene calls are TRBV4-3 and TRBJ1-2, with D uncertain. The CDR3 totals 12 residues. Germline V CDR1 and CDR2: LGHNA, YSLEER. V lost 5 bases to trimming and J lost 8 bases, with 12 bases between them. In DNA form, the CDR3 reads TGCGCCAGCAGCGGCAACGACGCGGGCTACACCTTC. Its translation: CASSGNDAGYTF.

The chain employs TRBV4-2 and TRBJ2-7, with 9 positions matching TRBD2. CDR1 and CDR2 from the germline V gene are LGHNA and YNFKEQ. The CDR3 contains 17 residues. J gave up 4 bases and V 0 bases, and 10 bases lay outside the gene matches. The CDR3 coding sequence is TGTGCCAGCAGCCAAGATTGGTCGCGGGAGGGCCTTTACGAGCAGTACTTC. It encodes CASSQDWSREGLYEQYF.

This chain joins TRBV19 and TRBJ2-1, with no clear D. This CDR3 spans 15 amino acids. Trimming took 2 bases from V and 2 from J, leaving 10 bases between them. Germline loops: CDR1 LNHDA, CDR2 SQIVND (reference sequence). CDR3 amino acids: CASSINAVAYNEQFF. For the CDR3, the DNA is TGTGCCAGTAGTATAAACGCGGTCGCCTACAATGAGCAGTTCTTC.

The genes are TRBV6-2 or TRBV6-3 and TRBJ2-3, with 7 bases identical to TRBD2. After removal of 10 bases from V and 2 bases from J, the junction contained 12 bases not matched to a gene. Germline lookup yields CDR1 MNHEY and CDR2 SVGEGT. The CDR3 contains 15 residues. In DNA form, the CDR3 reads TGTGCCATCAACCAGATCGCGGGAGTCACAGATACGCAGTATTTT. It codes for CAINQIAGVTDTQYF.

Only a few counts were recorded for this clonotype. This rearrangement joins TRBV12-3 or TRBV12-4 to TRBJ2-5; no reliable D call. V was cut by 3 bases and J by 2 bases, with 7 bases left in between. The CDR3 extends over 13 amino acids. Here the CDR3 DNA reads TGTGCCAGCAGTTTTCTTATTCAAGAGACCCAGTACTTC. Translating it yields CASSFLIQETQYF.

This sequence joins TRBV24-1 and TRBJ2-5; 11 bases align to TRBD2. V shed 5 bases and J 2 bases; nucleotides not matched to a gene: 9. This CDR3 has 17 amino acids. Germline V gene lookup returns CDR1 KGHDR and CDR2 SFDVKD. Here the CDR3 DNA reads TGTGCCACCAGTGCTGGGGGACTAGCGGCATGGCAAGAGACCCAGTACTTC. Its protein product is CATSAGGLAAWQETQYF.

This clonotype was observed a handful of times. The chain uses TRBV28 and TRBJ2-7, with a possible D match to TRBD1 (5 bases). CDR3 length: 15 amino acids. Germline V lookup: CDR1 MDHEN, CDR2 SYDVKM. Trimming took off 1 base at V and 3 bases at J, with 13 bases between the two ends. In nucleotides, the CDR3 is TGTGCCAGCAGTTTATCCCGACAGTTAGGCTACGAGCAGTACTTC. It codes for CASSLSRQLGYEQYF.

The V and J genes are TRBV5-6 and TRBJ2-7; no clear D. The CDR3 consists of 13 residues. V shed 0 bases and J shed 3 bases, with 7 bases lying between them. Germline values: CDR1 SGHDT, CDR2 YYEEEE. The CDR3 loop is CASSLGHLYEQYF. For the CDR3, the DNA is TGTGCCAGCAGCTTGGGGCACCTCTACGAGCAGTACTTC.

V gene TRBV7-8 combines with J gene TRBJ2-1; D gene unclear. V was cut by 4 bases and J by 4 bases, with 11 bases left in between. The CDR3 is 14 amino acids. CDR1 and CDR2 from the germline V gene are SGHVS and FQNEAQ. The CDR3 nucleotides read TGTGCCAGCAGCTCTCGGACGGAATACAATGAGCAGTTCTTC. This gives the protein CASSSRTEYNEQFF.

The chain recombines TRBV3-1 with TRBJ2-1; 7 bases fit TRBD1. CDR3 length: 16 amino acids. Germline assignment: CDR1 LGHDT and CDR2 YNNKEL (reference sequence). V was pared by 2 bases and J by 2 bases, with 6 bases of the junction left unmatched. Here the CDR3 DNA reads TGTGCCAGCAGCCAAACGGACAGGAGGACCTACAATGAGCAGTTCTTC. Translating it yields CASSQTDRRTYNEQFF.

This sequence joins TRBV7-6 and TRBJ2-3; D unresolved. V lost 2 bases and J 2 bases, leaving 11 bases between the germline ends. The CDR3 has 15 amino acids. Germline V gene data show CDR1 as SGHVS and CDR2 as FNYEAQ. The DNA for the CDR3 is TGTGCCAGCAGCTTATTGAGGCAGTCCACAGATACGCAGTATTTT. As protein: CASSLLRQSTDTQYF. The whole variable domain, remainder taken from reference TRBV7-6 and TRBJ2-3, is GAGVSQSPRYKVTKRGQDVALRCDPISGHVSLYWYRQALGQGPEFLTYFNYEAQQDKSGLPNDRFSAERPEGSISTLTIQRTEQRDSAMYRCASSLLRQSTDTQYFGPGTRLTVL.

J is TRBJ2-1 and V is TRBV12-3 or TRBV12-4; TRBD2 matches at 7 bases. The V segment lost 6 bases and the J segment 3 bases; nucleotides outside the gene matches: 5. CDR3 length: 14 amino acids. For the CDR3, the DNA is TGTGCCAGCAGAAACAGCGGGGTCTACAATGAGCAGTTCTTC. As protein: CASRNSGVYNEQFF.

This clonotype has only one observation. This chain uses TRBV7-8 with TRBJ2-7, with 10 nucleotides matching TRBD2. The CDR3 has 16 residues. V shed 5 bases and J 0 bases; nucleotides not matched to a gene: 7. Per the germline V gene, CDR1 is SGHVS and CDR2 is FQNEAQ. The CDR3: CASSLDLAGVSYEQYF. In DNA, the CDR3 is TGTGCCAGCAGCCTAGATCTAGCGGGGGTCTCCTACGAGCAGTACTTC.

J is TRBJ1-1 and V is TRBV19; D ambiguous. V gave up 0 bases and J gave up 4 bases, with 9 bases separating them. CDR3 length equals 14 residues. CDR1 and CDR2 (germline): LNHDA, SQIVND (reference sequence). CDR3 in amino acids: CASSIDYSRTEAFF. The DNA for the CDR3 is TGTGCCAGTAGTATAGACTATTCCCGCACTGAAGCTTTCTTT.

In its sample, this clonotype was seen a few times. The chain carries TRBV6-2 or TRBV6-3 and TRBJ2-1, with D perhaps being TRBD1 or TRBD2 (5 bases each). The CDR3 contains 17 residues. Trimming removed 0 bases from V and 4 bases from J, with 16 bases in between. Germline V lookup: CDR1 MNHEY, CDR2 SVGEGT. The CDR3 loop reads CASSYSRSGTRYNEQFF. CDR3 DNA sequence: TGTGCCAGCAGTTACTCGAGGTCTGGGACGAGATACAATGAGCAGTTCTTC.

The gene calls are TRBV2 and TRBJ1-6; D gene uncertain. CDR3 length: 15 residues. Trimming cost V 6 bases and J 1 base, with 10 bases left between them. CDR1 and CDR2 (germline): SNHLY, FYNNEI. Here the CDR3 DNA reads TGTGCCAGCAGGGGTCCGGAGTCCTATAATTCACCCCTCCACTTT. Translation gives CASRGPESYNSPLHF.

This clonotype came up many times. The chain recombines TRBV6-5 with TRBJ1-1; D not certain. The V and J ends lost 0 bases and 0 bases respectively, with 11 bases between them. The CDR3 spans 16 residues. CDR1 MNHEY and CDR2 SVGAGI come from the germline V gene. CDR3 residues: CASSYSAGILNTEAFF. CDR3 nucleotide sequence: TGTGCCAGCAGTTACTCCGCCGGGATCCTGAACACTGAAGCTTTCTTT.

The chain recombines TRBV6-1 with TRBJ2-1; weak D call: TRBD2 (6 bases). V was clipped by 0 bases and J by 9 bases, with 15 bases between them. This CDR3 comprises 15 residues. The germline gives CDR1 MNHNS, CDR2 SASEGT. CDR3 sequence: CASSEAGGGFGEQFF. The CDR3 DNA sequence: TGTGCCAGCAGTGAAGCGGGAGGAGGGTTTGGTGAGCAGTTCTTC.

This clonotype was detected a few times. The J gene is TRBJ2-3, the V gene TRBV7-8, with 7 bases aligning to TRBD2. This CDR3 region has 18 residues. Germline loops: CDR1 SGHVS, CDR2 FQNEAQ. V dropped 1 base and J dropped 4; count of bases not matched to a gene: 14. The CDR3 nucleotides read TGTGCCAGCAGCTTAGTCGGGACTACTCCTTCGAGGGCAGATACGCAGTATTTT. Translating gives CASSLVGTTPSRADTQYF.

This clonotype was observed a handful of times. V gene TRBV29-1 combines with J gene TRBJ2-1, with 10 bases aligning to TRBD2. Germline assignment: CDR1 SQVTM and CDR2 ANQGSEA. J was trimmed by 1 base and V by 6 bases; bases with no gene match: 6. The CDR3 runs 15 residues. CDR3 coding DNA: TGCAGCGTCGTCGAGCGGGAGGGTTCCTACAATGAGCAGTTCTTC. This translates into CSVVEREGSYNEQFF.